What follows are 26 T cell receptor beta chains derived from one specimen sequenced in a study of cytomegalovirus exposure and HLA in healthy donors. Clones were read by immunoSEQ multiplex PCR, and TCRdb kept only the in-frame ones, dropping some. Among roughly 180,000 clones listed, about 80% were seen once. The sample was PBMCs. The source of these receptors is a man between 18 and 29 years old in good health and CMV-seropositive.

This rearrangement joins TRBV19 to TRBJ1-5; the D gene is possibly TRBD1 (5 bases). V lost 3 bases, J lost 7 bases, and 13 bases lay in between. This CDR3 contains 14 residues. CDR1 is LNHDA and CDR2 is SQIVND in the germline V gene (reference sequence). Here the CDR3 reads CASSITGGRQPQHF. The CDR3 DNA is TGTGCCAGTAGTATTACCGGGGGGAGGCAGCCCCAGCATTTT.

Only a few counts were recorded for this clone. V gene TRBV7-7 combines with J gene TRBJ2-5, with a tentative D call TRBD2 (6 bases). Germline values: CDR1 SSHAT, CDR2 FNYEAQ (reference sequence). V was trimmed by 6 bases and J by 5 bases, leaving 13 bases between them. This CDR3 region has 13 residues. The CDR3: CASSREMRETQYF. In DNA, the CDR3 is TGTGCCAGCAGTCGGGAGATGAGGGAGACCCAGTACTTC. The full variable domain, with the rest looked up from reference TRBV7-7 and TRBJ2-5, is GAGVSQSPRYKVTKRGQDVTLRCDPISSHATLYWYQQALGQGPEFLTYFNYEAQPDKSGLPSDRFSAERPEGSISTLTIQRTEQRDSAMYRCASSREMRETQYFGPGTRLLVL.

This rearrangement joins TRBV6-5 to TRBJ1-5; D might be TRBD1 (6 bases). Germline CDR1 is MNHEY and CDR2 is SVGAGI. The V gene lost 5 bases and the J gene lost 0 bases, with 11 bases spanning the gap. The CDR3 contains 15 residues. CDR3 bases: TGTGCCAGCAGTCAGGGACATGTTAGCAATCAGCCCCAGCATTTT. Translation gives CASSQGHVSNQPQHF.

The chain couples TRBV19 to TRBJ1-2; 9 bases match TRBD1. The CDR3 spans 13 residues. With 3 bases clipped from V and 7 bases from J, the junction kept 3 bases outside the gene matches. Germline lookup yields CDR1 LNHDA and CDR2 SQIVND (reference sequence). The CDR3 loop reads CASSMDRGVGYTF. For the CDR3, the DNA is TGTGCCAGTAGTATGGACAGGGGAGTTGGCTACACCTTC. Full variable domain (remainder filled in from reference TRBV19 and TRBJ1-2): DGGITQSPKYLFRKEGQNVTLSCEQNLNHDAMYWYRQDPGQGLRLIYYSQIVNDFQKGDIAEGYSVSREKKESFPLTVTSAQKNPTAFYLCASSMDRGVGYTFGSGTRLTVV.

Only one count was recorded for this clone. J is TRBJ2-3 and V is TRBV5-1; D not resolved. This CDR3 is built from 13 residues. From germline, CDR1 is SGHRS and CDR2 YFSETQ. Trimming removed 4 bases at V and 3 bases at J, with 9 bases between. The CDR3 region has the DNA TGCGCCAGCAGCCCCCAAGCAACAGATACGCAGTATTTT. This translates into CASSPQATDTQYF. The full variable domain, in which reference TRBV5-1 and TRBJ2-3 provide the parts outside the CDR3, is KAGVTQTPRYLIKTRGQQVTLSCSPISGHRSVSWYQQTPGQGLQFLFEYFSETQRNKGNFPGRFSGRQFSNSRSEMNVSTLELGDSALYLCASSPQATDTQYFGPGTRLTVL.

The rearrangement joins TRBV6-6 to TRBJ1-2; the D gene is possibly TRBD1 (6 bases). Trimming stripped 7 bases from V and 3 bases from J, with 12 bases between. CDR1 and CDR2 (germline): MNHNY, SVGAGI (reference sequence). The CDR3 totals 13 residues. CDR3 amino acids: CASNHRVDYGYTF. The CDR3 DNA sequence: TGTGCCAGCAACCACAGGGTGGACTATGGCTACACCTTC.

The rearrangement joins TRBV11-2 to TRBJ2-3; 10 bases line up with TRBD1. Germline V gene sequence: CDR1 SGHAT, CDR2 FQNNGV. This CDR3 is 15 amino acids long. J was trimmed by 4 bases and V by 4 bases; bases with no gene match: 5. The CDR3 reads CASSSTGGASDTQYF. The CDR3 coding sequence is TGTGCCAGCAGCTCGACAGGGGGCGCCTCAGATACGCAGTATTTT.

The chain is built from TRBV21-1 and TRBJ1-5. TRBV21-1 is given as a pseudogene. The length of the CDR3 is 14 residues. CDR3 DNA sequence: TGTGCCAGCAGCAAATGGGGGGAGTATCAGCCCCAGCATTTT. The encoded protein is CASSKWGEYQPQHF.

J is TRBJ2-7 and V is TRBV11-2; no reliable D call. This CDR3 is 15 amino acids long. Between the trimmed V and J ends, which lost 5 bases and 0 bases, there was a span of 14 bases. From germline, CDR1 is SGHAT and CDR2 FQNNGV. DNA for the CDR3: TGTGCCAGCAGCCGTACCGGGTTCTCCTCCTACGAGCAGTACTTC. Translating it yields CASSRTGFSSYEQYF.

The V and J genes are TRBV7-6 and TRBJ2-6, with 8 bases that match TRBD1. Per germline, CDR1 SGHVS and CDR2 FNYEAQ. Trimming at V came to 6 bases and at J to 1 base, leaving 8 bases not matched to a gene. The CDR3 totals 17 residues. The CDR3 here is CASRPGQGWSGANVLTF. CDR3 DNA: TGTGCCAGCAGACCCGGACAGGGTTGGTCTGGGGCCAACGTCCTGACTTTC.

This clone was observed a few times. The chain links TRBV6-4 to TRBJ2-3, with 8 bases matching TRBD2. The CDR3 contains 15 residues. Germline values: CDR1 MRHNA, CDR2 SNTAGT. Unmatched junction bases numbered 3, after V lost 4 bases and J lost 0 bases. CDR3 sequence reads: CASSGASGSTDTQYF. CDR3 nucleotides: TGTGCCAGCAGTGGTGCTAGCGGGAGCACAGATACGCAGTATTTT.

This chain connects TRBV27 to TRBJ2-7, with TRBD2 matching over 9 bases. Germline trimming cut 5 bases from V and 6 bases from J; bases unmatched to any gene: 8. Germline CDR1 and CDR2: MNHEY and SMNVEV (reference sequence). There are 14 residues in the CDR3. The CDR3 reads CASSLQREETEQYF. CDR3 coding DNA: TGTGCCAGCAGTCTCCAGCGGGAGGAAACCGAGCAGTACTTC.

The rearrangement joins TRBV28 to TRBJ1-2; 9 nucleotides match TRBD1. The trim removed 6 bases at V and 2 bases at J, leaving 7 bases unmatched. CDR1 is MDHEN and CDR2 is SYDVKM in the germline V gene. This CDR3 is built from 15 residues. CDR3 residues: CASRVTGTGNYGYTF. The CDR3 DNA sequence: TGTGCCAGCAGGGTAACCGGGACAGGGAACTATGGCTACACCTTC.

V gene TRBV15 combines with J gene TRBJ2-7, with TRBD1 identical over 7 bases. The CDR3 runs to 14 residues. The ends lost 5 bases at V and 2 bases at J; junction bases unmatched: 6. The V gene's germline CDR1 is LNHNV and CDR2 YYDKDF (reference sequence). The chain's CDR3 is CATSRGQLTYEQYF. Here the CDR3 DNA reads TGTGCCACCAGCCGGGGACAGCTAACCTACGAGCAGTACTTC.

CDR3 bases: TGTGCCAGCAATACACAGGGGGCCGCCTCTGGAAACACCATATATTTT. As protein: CASNTQGAASGNTIYF. This chain joins TRBV28 and TRBJ1-3; 9 bases are a match to TRBD1. The CDR3 is made up of 16 amino acids. Per the germline V gene, CDR1 is MDHEN and CDR2 is SYDVKM. The V gene end was trimmed by 7 bases and the J gene end by 0 bases; junction bases not matched to a gene: 7.

V is TRBV11-3 and J is TRBJ2-2, with 7 nucleotides matching TRBD2. Germline V gene lookup returns CDR1 SGHNT and CDR2 YENEEA. The V segment lost 4 bases and the J segment 9 bases; nucleotides outside the gene matches: 5. This CDR3 is 13 amino acids long. CDR3 loop: CASSSAGDRELFF. CDR3 nucleotides: TGTGCCAGCAGCTCTGCGGGGGACCGGGAGCTGTTTTTT.

The chain uses TRBV5-5 and TRBJ2-6; 9 bases map to TRBD1. The CDR3 is made up of 19 amino acids. The germline CDR1 and CDR2 sequences are SGHKS and YYEKEE (reference sequence). J gave up 0 bases and V 5 bases, and 12 bases lay outside the gene matches. The CDR3: CASRSGQGIILSGANVLTF. In DNA, the CDR3 is TGTGCCAGCAGATCCGGACAGGGGATTATTCTCTCTGGGGCCAACGTCCTGACTTTC.

CDR3 protein: CASSPQRQGAGNTIYF. The DNA for the CDR3 is TGTGCCAGCTCACCCCAAAGACAGGGCGCTGGAAACACCATATATTTT. V is TRBV18 and J is TRBJ1-3; 7 bases align to TRBD1. The CDR3 contains 16 residues. CDR1 is KGHSH, CDR2 LQKENI, per germline. V was clipped by 3 bases and J by 2 bases; unmatched bases: 7. The full variable domain, rest sourced from reference TRBV18 and TRBJ1-3, is NAGVMQNPRHLVRRRGQEARLRCSPMKGHSHVYWYRQLPEEGLKFMVYLQKENIIDESGMPKERFSAEFPKEGPSILRIQQVVRGDSAAYFCASSPQRQGAGNTIYFGEGSWLTVV.

V is TRBV2 and J is TRBJ1-5; possibly TRBD1 for D (5 bases). There are 15 residues in the CDR3. Germline V gene lookup returns CDR1 SNHLY and CDR2 FYNNEI. Trimming stripped 6 bases from V and 2 bases from J, with 14 bases between. This chain's CDR3 is CASRKGFVGNQPQHF. CDR3 coding DNA: TGTGCCAGCAGGAAGGGGTTTGTGGGCAATCAGCCCCAGCATTTT.

This chain links TRBV28 with TRBJ2-3; TRBD1 might be the D (6 bases). The germline V gene has CDR1 MDHEN and CDR2 SYDVKM. The V end was cut by 7 bases, the J end by 1 base, with 12 bases between. This CDR3 is 14 amino acids long. CDR3 nucleotide sequence: TGTGCCAGCACAGGGGTCCTCGGCACAGATACGCAGTATTTT. Protein product: CASTGVLGTDTQYF. The complete variable domain, with remaining parts taken from reference TRBV28 and TRBJ2-3, reads DVKVTQSSRYLVKRTGEKVFLECVQDMDHENMFWYRQDPGLGLRLIYFSYDVKMKEKGDIPEGYSVSREKKERFSLILESASTNQTSMYLCASTGVLGTDTQYFGPGTRLTVL.

The chain has TRBV6-1 and TRBJ2-7; 9 bases agree with TRBD1. V was pared by 5 bases and J by 4 bases, with 3 bases of the junction left unmatched. The CDR3 is 13 amino acids. Germline V gene sequence: CDR1 MNHNS, CDR2 SASEGT. The DNA of the CDR3 is TGTGCCAGCAGTCGGGACAGGGAATACGAGCAGTACTTC. It codes for CASSRDREYEQYF.

This chain connects TRBV7-8 to TRBJ1-5; D not certain. The CDR3 runs to 15 residues. Per the germline V gene, CDR1 is SGHVS and CDR2 is FQNEAQ. Trimming left V 4 bases short and J 0 bases short, with 10 bases between. As DNA, the CDR3 is TGTGCCAGCAGCTACGGACTTATTAGCAATCAGCCCCAGCATTTT. Translation: CASSYGLISNQPQHF.

This clone appeared a few times. The rearrangement links TRBV27 to TRBJ2-7; weak D call: TRBD1 (7 bases). CDR1 and CDR2 (germline): MNHEY, SMNVEV (reference sequence). The CDR3 runs to 13 residues. V gave up 5 bases and J gave up 7 bases, with 15 bases separating them. The CDR3, as DNA: TGTGCCAGCAGTGGACAGGTGGCGGGAGAGCAGTACTTC. It encodes CASSGQVAGEQYF.

The gene calls are TRBV5-1 and TRBJ2-7; D might be TRBD1 (6 bases). Germline lookup yields CDR1 SGHRS and CDR2 YFSETQ. This CDR3 comprises 14 residues. V was pared by 2 bases and J by 8 bases, with 17 bases between. CDR3 loop: CASSFEGRQGQQYF. CDR3 DNA sequence: TGCGCCAGCAGCTTCGAAGGAAGGCAGGGGCAGCAGTACTTC.

This clone was seen a single time. This sequence joins TRBV19 and TRBJ2-1; 7 nucleotides line up with TRBD2. The CDR3 is 14 amino acids. Germline V lookup: CDR1 LNHDA, CDR2 SQIVND (reference sequence). V lost 3 bases, J lost 6 bases, and 5 bases stayed unmatched. The CDR3, as DNA: TGTGCCAGTAGTATTGGGCGGGGGAGCAATGAGCAGTTCTTC. Protein sequence: CASSIGRGSNEQFF.

This chain joins TRBV5-4 and TRBJ2-7; 12 bases match TRBD1. Germline CDR1 reads SGHNT; CDR2 reads YYREEE (reference sequence). The CDR3 covers 15 residues. J lost 5 bases, V lost 4 bases, and 7 bases had no gene match. DNA for the CDR3: TGTGCCAGCAGCAATCCGGGACAGGGGGCGAACGAGCAGTACTTC. Protein product: CASSNPGQGANEQYF.